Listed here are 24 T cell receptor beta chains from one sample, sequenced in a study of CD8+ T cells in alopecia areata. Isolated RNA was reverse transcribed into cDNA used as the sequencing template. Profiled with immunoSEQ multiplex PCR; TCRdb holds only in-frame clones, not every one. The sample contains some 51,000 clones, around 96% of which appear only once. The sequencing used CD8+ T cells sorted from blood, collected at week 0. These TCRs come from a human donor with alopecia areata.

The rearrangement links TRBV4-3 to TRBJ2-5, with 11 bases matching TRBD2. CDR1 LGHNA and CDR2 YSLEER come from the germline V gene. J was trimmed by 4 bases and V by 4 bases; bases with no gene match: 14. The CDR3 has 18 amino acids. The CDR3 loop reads CASSLIIGLAGGRETQYF. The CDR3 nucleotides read TGCGCCAGCAGCCTCATAATAGGGCTAGCGGGGGGCCGAGAGACCCAGTACTTC.

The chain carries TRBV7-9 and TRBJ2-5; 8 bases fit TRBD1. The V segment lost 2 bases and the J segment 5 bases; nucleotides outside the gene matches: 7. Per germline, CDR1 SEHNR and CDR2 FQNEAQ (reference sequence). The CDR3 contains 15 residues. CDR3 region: CASSLWDRRRETQYF. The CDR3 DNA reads TGTGCCAGCAGCTTATGGGACAGGCGACGTGAGACCCAGTACTTC.

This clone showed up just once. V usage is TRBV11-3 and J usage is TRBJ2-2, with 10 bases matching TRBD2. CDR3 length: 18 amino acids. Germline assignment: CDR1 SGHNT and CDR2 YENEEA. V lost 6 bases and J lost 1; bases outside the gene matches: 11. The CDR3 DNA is TGTGCCAGCAGGGGGACTAGCGCGACCGAGAAGAACACCGGGGAGCTGTTTTTT. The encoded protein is CASRGTSATEKNTGELFF.

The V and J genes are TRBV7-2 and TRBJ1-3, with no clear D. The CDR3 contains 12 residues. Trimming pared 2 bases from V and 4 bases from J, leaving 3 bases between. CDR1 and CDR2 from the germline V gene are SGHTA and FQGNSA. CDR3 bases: TGTGCCAGCAGCTTATTAGGAAACACCATATATTTT. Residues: CASSLLGNTIYF.

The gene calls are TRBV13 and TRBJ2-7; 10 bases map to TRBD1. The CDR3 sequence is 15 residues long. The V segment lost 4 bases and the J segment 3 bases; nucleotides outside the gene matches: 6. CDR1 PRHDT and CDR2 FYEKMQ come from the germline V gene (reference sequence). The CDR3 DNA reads TGTGCCAGCAGCTCTATAGGACAGGGGGGCTACGAGCAGTACTTC. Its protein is CASSSIGQGGYEQYF.

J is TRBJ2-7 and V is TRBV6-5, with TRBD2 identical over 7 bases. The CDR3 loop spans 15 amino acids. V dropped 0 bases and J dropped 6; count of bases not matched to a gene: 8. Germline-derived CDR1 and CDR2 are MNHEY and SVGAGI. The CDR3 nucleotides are TGTGCCAGCAGTTACTCCAGCGGGGAGGGTTCCGAGCAGTACTTC. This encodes CASSYSSGEGSEQYF.

CDR3 nucleotides: TGTGCCAGCAGTCCCTCGACAGGGGCTAACTATGGCTACACCTTC. Translating gives CASSPSTGANYGYTF. This chain links TRBV27 with TRBJ1-2; 8 positions match TRBD1. This CDR3 spans 15 amino acids. J gave up 0 bases and V 5 bases, and 5 bases lay outside the gene matches. Germline CDR1 reads MNHEY; CDR2 reads SMNVEV (reference sequence).

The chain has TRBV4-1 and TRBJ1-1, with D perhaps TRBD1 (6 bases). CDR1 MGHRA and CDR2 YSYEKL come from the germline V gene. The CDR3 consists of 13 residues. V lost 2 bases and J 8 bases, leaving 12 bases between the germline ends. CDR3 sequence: CASSQSWTDEAFF. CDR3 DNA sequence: TGCGCCAGCAGCCAATCTTGGACAGACGAAGCTTTCTTT.

The CDR3 DNA reads as TGTGCCAGCAGCTCCTACGGGGAACGCCCCTCCGAGCAGTACTTC. Protein: CASSSYGERPSEQYF. The V gene is TRBV5-6, the J gene TRBJ2-7; D perhaps matches TRBD2 (5 bases). The CDR3 loop spans 15 amino acids. V was cut by 3 bases and J by 6 bases, with 19 bases left in between. Germline values: CDR1 SGHDT, CDR2 YYEEEE.

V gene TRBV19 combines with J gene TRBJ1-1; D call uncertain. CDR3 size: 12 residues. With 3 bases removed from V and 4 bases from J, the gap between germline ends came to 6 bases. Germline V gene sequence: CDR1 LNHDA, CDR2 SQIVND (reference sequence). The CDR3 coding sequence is TGTGCCAGTAGTATGGGCGCCACTGAAGCTTTCTTT. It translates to CASSMGATEAFF.

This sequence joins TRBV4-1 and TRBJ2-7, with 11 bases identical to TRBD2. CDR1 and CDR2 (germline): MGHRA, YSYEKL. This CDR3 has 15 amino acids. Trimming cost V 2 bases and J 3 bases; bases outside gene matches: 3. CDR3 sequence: CASSQFGTSGYEQYF. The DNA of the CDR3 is TGCGCCAGCAGCCAATTTGGGACTAGCGGCTACGAGCAGTACTTC.

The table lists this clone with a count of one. CDR3 protein: CASSSRVDTGELFF. CDR3 DNA sequence: TGTGCCAGCAGCTCCAGGGTTGACACCGGGGAGCTGTTTTTT. The chain recombines TRBV7-6 with TRBJ2-2; D possibly corresponds to TRBD1 (5 bases). There are 14 residues in the CDR3. Trimming removed 4 bases from V and 3 bases from J, with 9 bases in between. The V gene's germline CDR1 is SGHVS and CDR2 FNYEAQ.

The CDR3 region has the DNA TGCGCCAGCAGCTCTTCGGTCCTTGGTGCCTACGAGCAGTACTTC. Translated, it gives CASSSSVLGAYEQYF. V gene TRBV4-3 combines with J gene TRBJ2-7; D call uncertain. V was shortened by 5 bases and J by 2 bases, with 16 bases between the two germline ends. The CDR3 covers 15 residues. From germline, CDR1 is LGHNA and CDR2 YSLEER.

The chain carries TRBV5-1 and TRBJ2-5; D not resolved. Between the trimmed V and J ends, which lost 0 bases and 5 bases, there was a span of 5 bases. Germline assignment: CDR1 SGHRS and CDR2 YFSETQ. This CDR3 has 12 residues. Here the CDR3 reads CASSLASETQYF. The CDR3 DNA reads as TGCGCCAGCAGCTTGGCCTCTGAGACCCAGTACTTC.

For the CDR3, the DNA is TGTGCCAGCAGTTTAAGGAGTGGCGGCTACTACGAGCAGTACTTC. Protein: CASSLRSGGYYEQYF. V and J are TRBV27 and TRBJ2-7; unclear D gene. Trimming removed 2 bases from V and 3 bases from J, with 14 bases in between. The CDR3 length is 15 residues. Germline V gene data show CDR1 as MNHEY and CDR2 as SMNVEV (reference sequence).

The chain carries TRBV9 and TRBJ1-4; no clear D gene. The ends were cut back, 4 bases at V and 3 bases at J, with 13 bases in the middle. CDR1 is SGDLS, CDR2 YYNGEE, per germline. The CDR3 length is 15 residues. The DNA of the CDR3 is TGTGCCAGCAGCCTTGGGAGTTCTCCTAATGAAAAACTGTTTTTT. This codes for CASSLGSSPNEKLFF.

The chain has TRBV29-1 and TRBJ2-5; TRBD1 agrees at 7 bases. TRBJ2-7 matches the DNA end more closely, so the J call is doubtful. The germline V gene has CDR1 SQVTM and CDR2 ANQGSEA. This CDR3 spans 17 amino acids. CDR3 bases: TGCAGCGTTGAAGAGGGGGTAGGGGGACAGAGCACCTACGAGCAGTACTTC. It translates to CSVEEGVGGQSTYEQYF.

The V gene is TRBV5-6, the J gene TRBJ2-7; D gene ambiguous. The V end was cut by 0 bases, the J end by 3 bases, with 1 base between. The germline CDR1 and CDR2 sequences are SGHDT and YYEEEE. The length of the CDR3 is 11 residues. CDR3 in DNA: TGTGCCAGCAGCTTGGACTACGAGCAGTACTTC. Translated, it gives CASSLDYEQYF.

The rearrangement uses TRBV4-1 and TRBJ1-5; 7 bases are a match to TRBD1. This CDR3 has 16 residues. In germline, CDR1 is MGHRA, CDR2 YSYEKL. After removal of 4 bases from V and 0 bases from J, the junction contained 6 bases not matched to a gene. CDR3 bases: TGCGCCAGCAGCCCCCTAGGACAGGTTAGCAATCAGCCCCAGCATTTT. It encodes CASSPLGQVSNQPQHF.

In DNA form, the CDR3 reads TGCAGCGTTGCAGTCAGTACCTACGAGCAGTACTTC. Protein: CSVAVSTYEQYF. This sequence joins TRBV29-1 and TRBJ2-7; no clear D. Looked up from germline, CDR1 is SQVTM and CDR2 is ANQGSEA. This CDR3 has 12 residues. The germline V and J ends were trimmed by 4 bases and 2 bases, with 9 bases remaining between them.

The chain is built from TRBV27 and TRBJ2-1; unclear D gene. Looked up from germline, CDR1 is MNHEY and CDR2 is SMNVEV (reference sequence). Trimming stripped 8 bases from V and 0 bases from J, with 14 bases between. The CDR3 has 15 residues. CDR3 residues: CASRSWSSSYNEQFF. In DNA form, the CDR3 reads TGTGCCAGCCGCAGTTGGTCTAGCTCCTACAATGAGCAGTTCTTC.

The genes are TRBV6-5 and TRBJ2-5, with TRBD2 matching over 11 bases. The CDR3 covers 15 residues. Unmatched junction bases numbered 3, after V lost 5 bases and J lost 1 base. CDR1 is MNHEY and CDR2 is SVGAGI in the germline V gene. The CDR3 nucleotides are TGTGCCAGCAGTGCTAGCGGGGGGACCCAAGAGACCCAGTACTTC. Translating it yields CASSASGGTQETQYF.

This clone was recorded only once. The CDR3 DNA sequence: TGCAGCGTTGAGTGGCAGGCTGGGGCCAACGTCCTGACTTTC. This translates into CSVEWQAGANVLTF. This rearrangement joins TRBV29-1 to TRBJ2-6; the D is unclear. The CDR3 length is 14 residues. V lost 3 bases, J lost 2 bases, and 8 bases lay in between. Looked up from germline, CDR1 is SQVTM and CDR2 is ANQGSEA.

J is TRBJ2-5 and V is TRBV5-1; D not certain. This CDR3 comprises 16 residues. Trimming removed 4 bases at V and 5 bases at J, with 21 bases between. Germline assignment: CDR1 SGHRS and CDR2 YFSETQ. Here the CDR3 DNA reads TGCGCCAGCAGCCCTTCACCCTCAAACCGGCGGGAGACCCAGTACTTC. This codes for CASSPSPSNRRETQYF.